This TCR beta chain was obtained from a study of Graves' ophthalmopathy and Graves' hyperthyroidism. Ten or more counts support this clonotype. The study amplified TCR beta CDR3 regions using RNA transcripts. The authors performed first-round RT-PCR with HTBI primers and then a second-round multiplex PCR. In TCRdb, the multiplex PCR reads were re-called with MiXCR into one record per CDR3 protein. The sample comprises some 210,000 distinct CDR3 sequences, roughly 29% of which are singletons, and 8.5% to 9.5% rests with the top ten. The source material was peripheral blood. This clonotype was obtained from a man aged 45-65 years with Graves' ophthalmopathy.

CDR3 sequence (DNA): TGTGCCACCAGCAGAGAAGGGGTGTTTGGAAACACCATATATTTT. It codes for CATSREGVFGNTIYF. J is TRBJ1-3 and V is TRBV15; a possible D gene is TRBD1 (5 bases). V lost 0 bases to trimming and J lost 3 bases, with 9 bases between them. Germline CDR1 and CDR2: LNHNV and YYDKDF (reference sequence). The CDR3 totals 15 residues.